The rows below give T cell receptor beta chains drawn from one sample of a study of early T cells in non-severe SARS-CoV-2 infection. One entry per CDR3 protein, called by TCRdb with MiXCR from the 5' RACE reads. The table has about 71,000 distinct CDR3 sequences, around 11% seen once. Sequences were derived from whole blood, sampled at baseline. The source of these receptors is an adult who was a healthcare worker with PCR-confirmed SARS-CoV-2 infection or an uninfected control (not recorded which). Both conserved end residues are part of each CDR3. D genes are given only for firm matches. Part of the rows lack a size; the others show once, few, many or a class for expanded clones.

d_gene: .
v_gene: TRBV11-2
abundance: .
j_gene: TRBJ2-3
CDR3nt: TGTGCCAGCAGCTCAGGTCGTGGCGTCAGCACAGATACGCAGTATTTT
CDR3aa: CASSSGRGVSTDTQYF

d_gene: .
v_gene: TRBV28
abundance: .
j_gene: TRBJ2-1
CDR3nt: TGTGCCAGCAGTCAAACCGGAAGAAACAATGAGCAGTTCTTC
CDR3aa: CASSQTGRNNEQFF

d_gene: .
v_gene: TRBV29-1
abundance: few
j_gene: TRBJ2-2
CDR3nt: TGCAGCGCGGACAGTCCGAACACCGGGGAGCTGTTTTTT
CDR3aa: CSADSPNTGELFF

d_gene: .
v_gene: TRBV28
abundance: few
j_gene: TRBJ1-1
CDR3nt: TGTGCCAGCGGCTATAGACAGAACACTGAAGCTTTCTTT
CDR3aa: CASGYRQNTEAFF

d_gene: .
v_gene: TRBV3-1
abundance: few
j_gene: TRBJ2-7
CDR3nt: TGTGCCAGCAGCCGGGACTCCCGGGAGCAGTACTTC
CDR3aa: CASSRDSREQYF

d_gene: TRBD1
v_gene: TRBV6-1
abundance: few
j_gene: TRBJ2-7
CDR3nt: TGTGCCAGCGGTGACTACAACGAGGGGGCCGAGCAGTACTTC
CDR3aa: CASGDYNEGAEQYF

d_gene: .
v_gene: TRBV24-1
abundance: many
j_gene: TRBJ1-2
CDR3nt: TGTGCCACCAGTGATTTTGGGTATGGCTACACCTTC
CDR3aa: CATSDFGYGYTF

d_gene: .
v_gene: TRBV29-1
abundance: .
j_gene: TRBJ2-7
CDR3nt: TGCAGCGTGAGGGGAATCCCCACTTACGAGCAGTACTTC
CDR3aa: CSVRGIPTYEQYF

d_gene: TRBD1
v_gene: TRBV28
abundance: .
j_gene: TRBJ2-1
CDR3nt: TGTGCCAGCAGTTTAACCGGGACAGGGGTGCCCAATGAGCAGTTCTTC
CDR3aa: CASSLTGTGVPNEQFF

d_gene: .
v_gene: TRBV27
abundance: few
j_gene: TRBJ2-1
CDR3nt: TGTGCCAGCAGCAAAAAGGCGGGGTACAATGAGCAGTTCTTC
CDR3aa: CASSKKAGYNEQFF

d_gene: .
v_gene: TRBV6-1
abundance: few
j_gene: TRBJ1-6
CDR3nt: TGTGCCAGCAGTGAAACGCGTTACAGTAATAATTCACCCCTCCACTTT
CDR3aa: CASSETRYSNNSPLHF

d_gene: .
v_gene: TRBV2
abundance: few
j_gene: TRBJ1-4
CDR3nt: TGTGCCAGCAGTGGAGCAGGGGTTACTAATGAAAAACTGTTTTTT
CDR3aa: CASSGAGVTNEKLFF

d_gene: .
v_gene: TRBV20-1
abundance: few
j_gene: TRBJ2-2
CDR3nt: TGCAGTGCTCGCGGGTCCAACACCGGGGAGCTGTTTTTT
CDR3aa: CSARGSNTGELFF

d_gene: .
v_gene: TRBV6-1
abundance: .
j_gene: TRBJ1-5
CDR3nt: TGTGCCAGCAGTGGGTCAACAGGGTGGGGCAATCAGCCCCAGCATTTT
CDR3aa: CASSGSTGWGNQPQHF

d_gene: .
v_gene: TRBV6-5
abundance: few
j_gene: TRBJ2-7
CDR3nt: TGTGCCAGCAGTTACGGGCAGGGAGCCTACGAGCAGTACTTC
CDR3aa: CASSYGQGAYEQYF

d_gene: TRBD2
v_gene: TRBV5-1
abundance: .
j_gene: TRBJ2-1
CDR3nt: TGCGCCAGCAGCTCCCACCCTAGCGGGGGACCCCCGTCCTACAATGAGCAGTTCTTC
CDR3aa: CASSSHPSGGPPSYNEQFF

d_gene: .
v_gene: TRBV21-1
abundance: few
j_gene: TRBJ2-1
CDR3nt: TGTGCCAGCAGCAAAGACGGGTGCAATGAGCAGTTCTTC
CDR3aa: CASSKDGCNEQFF